The clone carrying this TCR beta chain was detected only a few times. These data originate in a study of human T cells and chemical hapten exposure. Looking at the study overall: There were per-sample TCR yield variations, arising mainly from small pooled library volume differences.

TCRdb redid the calling of the RACE reads with MiXCR, one entry per CDR3 protein. In the table there are 90,000 or so distinct CDR3 sequences, roughly 10% of which are singletons. Time point reported: patch test 1, 2 weeks after DPC sensitization. Treatment: therapeutic diphenylcyclopropenone sensitization with weekly scalp DPC. Blood sampling preceded each patch test application. This CDR3 region has 14 residues. The starting material was whole blood, obtained in connection with sensitization to the hapten diphenylcyclopropenone (DPC). The origin of this receptor is a man aged 40-50 years with alopecia areata. Some clones in this sample may be carry-over from other donors' samples. The chain combines TRBV21-1 with TRBJ2-7; the D call of TRBD2 is as the table states it, not checked on the DNA. TRBV21-1 is flagged as a pseudogene. Here the CDR3 reads CASSKRTLVYEQYV. The CDR3 DNA reads as TGTGCCAGCAGCAAACGGACCCTCGTTTACGAGCAGTACGTC.